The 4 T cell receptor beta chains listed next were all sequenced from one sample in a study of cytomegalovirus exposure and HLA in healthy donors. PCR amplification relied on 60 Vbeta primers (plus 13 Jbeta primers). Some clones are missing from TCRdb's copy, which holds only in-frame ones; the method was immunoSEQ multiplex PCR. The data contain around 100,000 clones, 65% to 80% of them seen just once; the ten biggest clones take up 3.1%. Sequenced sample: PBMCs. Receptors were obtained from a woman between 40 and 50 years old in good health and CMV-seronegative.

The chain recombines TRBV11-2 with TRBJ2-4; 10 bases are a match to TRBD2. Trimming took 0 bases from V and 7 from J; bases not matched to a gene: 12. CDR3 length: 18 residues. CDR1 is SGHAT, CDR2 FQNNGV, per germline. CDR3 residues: CASSLDWFPSGSLNIQYF. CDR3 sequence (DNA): TGTGCCAGCAGCTTAGATTGGTTTCCTAGCGGGAGTTTGAACATTCAGTACTTC.

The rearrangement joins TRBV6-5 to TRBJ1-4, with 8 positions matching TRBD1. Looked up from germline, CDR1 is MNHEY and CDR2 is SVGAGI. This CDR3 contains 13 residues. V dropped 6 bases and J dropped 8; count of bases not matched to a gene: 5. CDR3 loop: CASSSGQAEKLFF. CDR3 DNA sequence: TGTGCCAGCAGCTCGGGACAGGCCGAAAAACTGTTTTTT.

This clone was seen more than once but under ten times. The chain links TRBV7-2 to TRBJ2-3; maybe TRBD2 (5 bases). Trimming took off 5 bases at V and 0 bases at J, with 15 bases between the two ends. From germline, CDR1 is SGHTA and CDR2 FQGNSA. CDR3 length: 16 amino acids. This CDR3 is CASSGEYWESTDTQYF. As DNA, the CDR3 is TGTGCCAGCAGCGGGGAGTATTGGGAGAGCACAGATACGCAGTATTTT.

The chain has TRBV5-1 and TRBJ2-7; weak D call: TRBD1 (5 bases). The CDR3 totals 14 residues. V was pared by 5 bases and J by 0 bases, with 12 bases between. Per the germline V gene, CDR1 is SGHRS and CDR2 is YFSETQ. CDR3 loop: CASSTTVSSYEQYF. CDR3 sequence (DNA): TGCGCCAGCAGTACGACAGTTAGCTCCTACGAGCAGTACTTC. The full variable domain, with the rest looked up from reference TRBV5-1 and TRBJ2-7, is KAGVTQTPRYLIKTRGQQVTLSCSPISGHRSVSWYQQTPGQGLQFLFEYFSETQRNKGNFPGRFSGRQFSNSRSEMNVSTLELGDSALYLCASSTTVSSYEQYFGPGTRLTVT.